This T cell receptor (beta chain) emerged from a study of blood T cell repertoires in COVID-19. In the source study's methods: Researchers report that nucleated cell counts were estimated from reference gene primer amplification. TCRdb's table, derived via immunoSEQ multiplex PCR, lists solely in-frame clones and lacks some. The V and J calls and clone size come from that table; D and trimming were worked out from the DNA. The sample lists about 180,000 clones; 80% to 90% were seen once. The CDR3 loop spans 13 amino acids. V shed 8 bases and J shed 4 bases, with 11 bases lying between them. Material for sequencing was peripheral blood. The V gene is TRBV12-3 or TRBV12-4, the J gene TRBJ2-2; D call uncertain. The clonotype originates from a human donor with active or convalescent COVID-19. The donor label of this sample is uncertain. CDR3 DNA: TGTGCCAGCGGTCTAGGTATCACCGGGGAGCTGTTTTTT. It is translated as CASGLGITGELFF.